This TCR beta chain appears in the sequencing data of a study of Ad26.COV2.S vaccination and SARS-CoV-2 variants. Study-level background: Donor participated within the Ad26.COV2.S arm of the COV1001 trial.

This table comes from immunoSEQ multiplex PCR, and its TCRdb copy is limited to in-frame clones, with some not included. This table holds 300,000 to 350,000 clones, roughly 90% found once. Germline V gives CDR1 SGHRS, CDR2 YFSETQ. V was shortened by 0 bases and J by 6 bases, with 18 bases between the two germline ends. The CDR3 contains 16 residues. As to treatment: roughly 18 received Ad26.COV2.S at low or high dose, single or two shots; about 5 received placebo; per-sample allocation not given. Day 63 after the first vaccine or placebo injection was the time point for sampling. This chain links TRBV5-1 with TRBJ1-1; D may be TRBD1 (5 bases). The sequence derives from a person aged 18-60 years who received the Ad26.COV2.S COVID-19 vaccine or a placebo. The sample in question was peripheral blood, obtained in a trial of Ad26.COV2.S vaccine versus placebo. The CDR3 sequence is CASSLGTPGLGAEAFF. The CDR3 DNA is TGCGCCAGCAGCTTGGGGACCCCAGGGCTGGGGGCTGAAGCTTTCTTT.